Following are 3 T cell receptor beta chains from one sample sequenced in a study of T cells in Graves' hyperthyroidism and ophthalmopathy. Amplified TCR beta CDR3 regions derived from RNA transcripts. The TCR CDR3 was amplified in a first-round RT-PCR using the HTBI primer set. In TCRdb, the multiplex PCR reads were re-called with MiXCR into one record per CDR3 protein. The repertoire holds around 560,000 distinct CDR3 sequences, with about a sixth as singletons. The sample was blood. The receptors were gathered from a young woman with Graves' hyperthyroidism.

This clonotype was counted at least ten times. The CDR3, as DNA: TGTGCCACCAGCAGAGTAGGGGACGGGGCCAGTAATGAAAAACTGTTTTTT. Translating it yields CATSRVGDGASNEKLFF. V is TRBV15 and J is TRBJ1-4, with D perhaps TRBD1 (5 bases). Germline-derived CDR1 and CDR2 are LNHNV and YYDKDF (reference sequence). The ends were cut back, 1 base at V and 4 bases at J, with 16 bases in the middle. The CDR3 spans 17 residues.

This clonotype was detected ten times or more. The V and J genes are TRBV28 and TRBJ2-6; D ambiguous. V was pared by 11 bases and J by 1 base, with 6 bases between. Germline CDR1 MDHEN, CDR2 SYDVKM. There are 12 residues in the CDR3. The CDR3 loop reads CASESGANVLTF. CDR3 DNA: TGTGCCTCCGAGTCTGGGGCCAACGTCCTGACTTTC.

The gene calls are TRBV29-1 and TRBJ1-2; D remains ambiguous. This CDR3 has 13 amino acids. Germline CDR1 SQVTM, CDR2 ANQGSEA. Between the trimmed V and J ends, which lost 0 bases and 3 bases, there was a span of 8 bases. The CDR3 DNA reads as TGCAGCGTTGAAGAGTCGGGGTACTATGGCTACACCTTC. The encoded protein is CSVEESGYYGYTF.